Included here is one T cell receptor (beta chain) sequence, with context. The germline V gene encodes CDR1 MNHEY and CDR2 SVGAGI. This CDR3 contains 13 residues. With 4 bases removed from V and 1 base from J, the gap between germline ends came to 5 bases. This record belongs to a study of graft-versus-host responses after intestinal transplantation. Some clones are missing from TCRdb's copy, which holds only in-frame ones; the method was immunoSEQ multiplex PCR. The table lists nearly 100,000 clones, about nine tenths of them singletons, with 15% to 20% in the top ten. The clonotype was recovered from a human patient who received an intestinal transplant, so some T cells may come from the graft donor. The starting material was PBMCs, obtained about 450 days after intestinal transplant. The chain recombines TRBV6-5 with TRBJ2-1; perhaps TRBD2 as D (5 bases). The CDR3 bases are TGTGCCAGCAGTTCGGGGTCCTACAATGAGCAGTTCTTC. Amino acid sequence: CASSSGSYNEQFF.